This T cell receptor (beta chain) was sequenced in a study of T-cell memory formation after mild COVID-19. Study-level points and caveats: A subset of responding clones appeared in pre-infection memory, suggesting cross-reactive memory joined. Those CD4+ clones that contracted were mainly in CM and EM (CD8+ ones in EMRA).

Trimming left V 4 bases short and J 8 bases short, with 12 bases between. Germline CDR1 and CDR2: SGHRS and YFSETQ. This CDR3 spans 12 amino acids. Amplification by 5'RACE using constant-segment primers produced TCR alpha and TCR beta cDNA libraries that carried sample barcodes and UMIs. TCRdb re-derived calls from the 5' RACE reads in MiXCR, one entry per CDR3 protein. In the table there are hundreds of thousands of distinct CDR3 sequences, just under 20% of which are singletons. This clonotype has a handful of counts. Its antigen remains unidentified. Sequenced sample: PBMCs or a T cell subset sorted from them (not recorded which). The receptor was isolated from a man aged 18 to 30 who had mild COVID-19 (a few samples of this study predate the infection). Cell type and time point are not known. The chain employs TRBV5-1 and TRBJ1-1, with D possibly TRBD1 on 6 matching bases. The CDR3 here is CASSIQGPEAFF. CDR3 in DNA: TGCGCCAGCAGCATACAGGGACCGGAAGCTTTCTTT.